This T cell receptor (beta chain) was sequenced for a study of blood T cell repertoires in COVID-19. Source study methods: Amplification from reference gene primers served as the basis for estimated nucleated cell counts. Assay: immunoSEQ multiplex PCR; the TCRdb copy retains only in-frame clones and omits some. The DNA gave D and trimming, while V, J and clone size come from that table. The table records hundreds of thousands of clones, more than 75% of them present only once. The CDR3 is 16 residues long. V gave up 1 base and J gave up 7 bases; unmatched junction bases: 10. Germline V gene sequence: CDR1 SEHNR, CDR2 FQNEAQ (reference sequence). Participants, about 18 to 100 years old, spanned approximately 25 US areas. In assigning cohorts, the study relied on participant-reported clinical history.

This clonotype was obtained from a woman aged 55-75 years in a cohort exposed to, infected with or recovered from COVID-19 (not recorded which). The sample comprised PBMCs or T cells enriched from blood (not recorded which). The chain joins TRBV7-9 to TRBJ2-1; 7 nucleotides line up with TRBD1. The CDR3 DNA reads as TGTGCCAGCAGCTTAGAGACAGGGCCGGGTGGAAATGAGCAGTTCTTC. It yields the protein CASSLETGPGGNEQFF.